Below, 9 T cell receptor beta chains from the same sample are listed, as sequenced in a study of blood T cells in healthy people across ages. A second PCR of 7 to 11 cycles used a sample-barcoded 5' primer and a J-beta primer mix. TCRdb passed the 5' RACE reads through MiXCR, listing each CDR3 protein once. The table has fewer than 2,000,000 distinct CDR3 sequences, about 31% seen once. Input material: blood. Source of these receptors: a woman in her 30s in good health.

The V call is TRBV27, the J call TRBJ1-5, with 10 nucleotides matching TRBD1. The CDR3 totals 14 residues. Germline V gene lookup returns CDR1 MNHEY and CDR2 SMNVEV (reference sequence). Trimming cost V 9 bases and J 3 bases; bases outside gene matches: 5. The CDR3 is CASGQGEANQPQHF. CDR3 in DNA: TGTGCCAGTGGACAGGGGGAGGCCAATCAGCCCCAGCATTTT.

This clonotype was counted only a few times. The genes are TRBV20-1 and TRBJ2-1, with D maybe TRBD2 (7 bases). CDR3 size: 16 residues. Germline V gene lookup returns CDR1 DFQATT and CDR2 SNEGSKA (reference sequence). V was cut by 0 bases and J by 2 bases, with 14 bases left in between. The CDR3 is CSARDWGGGAYNEQFF. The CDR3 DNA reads TGCAGTGCTAGAGATTGGGGAGGGGGGGCCTACAATGAGCAGTTCTTC.

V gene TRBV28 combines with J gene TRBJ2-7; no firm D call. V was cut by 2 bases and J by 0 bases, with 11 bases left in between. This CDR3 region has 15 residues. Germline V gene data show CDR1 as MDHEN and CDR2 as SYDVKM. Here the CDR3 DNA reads TGTGCCAGCAGTTTACTACGACTTAGCTCCTACGAGCAGTACTTC. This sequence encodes CASSLLRLSSYEQYF.

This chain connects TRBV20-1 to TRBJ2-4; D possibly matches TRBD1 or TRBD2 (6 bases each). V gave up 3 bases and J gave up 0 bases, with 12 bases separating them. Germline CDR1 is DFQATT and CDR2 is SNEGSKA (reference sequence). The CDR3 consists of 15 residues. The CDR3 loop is CSASSGALAKNIQYF. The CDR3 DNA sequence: TGCAGTGCTAGTTCGGGGGCTTTAGCCAAAAACATTCAGTACTTC.

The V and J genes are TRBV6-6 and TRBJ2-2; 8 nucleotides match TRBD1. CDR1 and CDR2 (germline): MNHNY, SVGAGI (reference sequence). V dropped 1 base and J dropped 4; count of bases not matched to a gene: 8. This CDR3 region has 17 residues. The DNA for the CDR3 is TGTGCCAGCAGTTACTTTGGACAGGGTGTTGGCACCGGGGAGCTGTTTTTT. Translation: CASSYFGQGVGTGELFF.

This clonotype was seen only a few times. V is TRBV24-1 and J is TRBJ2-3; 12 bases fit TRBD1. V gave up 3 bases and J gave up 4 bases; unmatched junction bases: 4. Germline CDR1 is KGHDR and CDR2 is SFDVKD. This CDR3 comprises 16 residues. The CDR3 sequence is CATSDGTGGRSDTQYF. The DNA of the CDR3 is TGTGCCACCAGTGATGGGACAGGGGGCAGGTCAGATACGCAGTATTTT.

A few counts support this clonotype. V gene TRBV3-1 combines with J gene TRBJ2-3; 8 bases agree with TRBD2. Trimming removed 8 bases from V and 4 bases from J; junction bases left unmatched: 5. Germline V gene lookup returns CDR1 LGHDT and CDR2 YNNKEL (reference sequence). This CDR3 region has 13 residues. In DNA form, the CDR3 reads TGTGCCAGCTCTCGGGGGGGGCCAGATACGCAGTATTTT. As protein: CASSRGGPDTQYF.

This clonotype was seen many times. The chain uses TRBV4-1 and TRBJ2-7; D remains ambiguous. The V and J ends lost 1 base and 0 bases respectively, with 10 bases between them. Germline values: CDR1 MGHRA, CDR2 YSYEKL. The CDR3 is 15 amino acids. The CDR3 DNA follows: TGCGCCAGCAGCCAAGGTACAGAGAGCTCCTACGAGCAGTACTTC. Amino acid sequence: CASSQGTESSYEQYF.

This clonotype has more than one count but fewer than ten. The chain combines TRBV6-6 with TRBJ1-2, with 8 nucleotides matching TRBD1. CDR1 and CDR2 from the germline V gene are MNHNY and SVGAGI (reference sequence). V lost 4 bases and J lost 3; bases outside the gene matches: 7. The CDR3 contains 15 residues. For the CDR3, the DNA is TGTGCCAGCAGTTCCCGGACAGGGAGGGACTATGGCTACACCTTC. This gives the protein CASSSRTGRDYGYTF.